Described below is a single T cell receptor (beta chain) sequence and its context. Antigen: not known. This sample is part of a study of cytomegalovirus exposure and HLA in healthy donors. General observations from the study: Association with HLA alleles at 0.05 false discovery rate was found for some 18,000 TCR beta sequences in a later analysis.

This PCR relied on a set of 60 Vbeta primers and 13 Jbeta primers. The protocol was immunoSEQ multiplex PCR, while the TCRdb copy is restricted to in-frame clones and leaves out a portion. The sample carries about 120,000 clones, around 73% recorded once. The CDR3 is 12 amino acids. Germline lookup yields CDR1 MNHEY and CDR2 SVGAGI. V was trimmed by 2 bases and J by 5 bases, leaving 7 bases between them. V and J are TRBV6-5 and TRBJ2-7, with D unclear. The clonotype was recovered from a woman aged 30 to 39 in good health and CMV-seropositive. The sequenced sample consisted of PBMCs. The CDR3, as DNA: TGTGCCAGCAGTTACCCAGGCGACGAGCAGTACTTC. Its translation is CASSYPGDEQYF.